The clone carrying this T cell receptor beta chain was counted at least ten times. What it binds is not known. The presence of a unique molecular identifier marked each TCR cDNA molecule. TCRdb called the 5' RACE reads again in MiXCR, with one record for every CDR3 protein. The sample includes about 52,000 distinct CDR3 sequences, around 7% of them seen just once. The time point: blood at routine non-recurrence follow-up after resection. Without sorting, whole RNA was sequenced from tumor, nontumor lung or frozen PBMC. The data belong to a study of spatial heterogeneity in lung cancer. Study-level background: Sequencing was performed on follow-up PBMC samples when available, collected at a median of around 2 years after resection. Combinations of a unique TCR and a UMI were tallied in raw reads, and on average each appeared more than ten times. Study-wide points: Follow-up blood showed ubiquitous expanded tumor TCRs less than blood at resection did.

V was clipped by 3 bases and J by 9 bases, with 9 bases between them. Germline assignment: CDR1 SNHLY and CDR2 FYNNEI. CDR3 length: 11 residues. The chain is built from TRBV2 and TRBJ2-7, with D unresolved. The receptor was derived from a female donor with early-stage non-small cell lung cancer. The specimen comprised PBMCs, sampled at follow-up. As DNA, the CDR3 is TGTGCCAGCAGTGAGGGTGGTCGGCAGTACTTC. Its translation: CASSEGGRQYF.